This T cell receptor beta chain was obtained from a study of long-term antiretroviral therapy in people with HIV. Germline V gene lookup returns CDR1 SGHTA and CDR2 FQGNSA. Trimming at V came to 2 bases and at J to 5 bases, leaving 5 bases not matched to a gene. The CDR3 extends over 15 amino acids. This clone came up once. Survey level was the resolution at which the v3.0 immunoSEQ assay ran. This table comes from immunoSEQ multiplex PCR, and its TCRdb copy is limited to in-frame clones, with some not included. The table records roughly 19,000 clones, around 80% of them present only once. This clonotype originated in a woman aged 18-29 years with HIV. The rearrangement links TRBV7-2 to TRBJ2-5; 10 bases match TRBD2. Source: unsorted PBMCs, taken 0.6 years after starting antiretroviral therapy. CDR3 protein: CASSLKAGGWETQYF. DNA of the CDR3: TGTGCCAGCAGCTTAAAAGCGGGAGGGTGGGAGACCCAGTACTTC.